Listed below are T cell receptor beta chains from one sample, sequenced in a study of identical twins. Each CDR3 protein gets one entry after TCRdb re-called the 5' RACE reads with MiXCR. The sample holds about 470,000 distinct CDR3 sequences, approximately 25% seen once. The same specimen was also included in a second study, on T cells expressing NK-cell markers.

Source material: CD4+ T cells sorted from blood. These receptors were taken from a woman between 18 and 29 years old in good health. Each CDR3 is given without its conserved first and last residue. Fields, in order: V gene, J gene, clone size, CDR3 protein. Clone size is shown for a subset of rows, as once, few, many or a class of expanded clone.

TRBV19,TRBJ2-1,.,ASSIKRGIEDEQF
TRBV29-1,TRBJ1-1,few,SVAGVLGTEAF
TRBV5-1,TRBJ2-7,.,ASSLDRSEQY
TRBV28,TRBJ1-1,few,ASSPTGRRTEAF
TRBV10-3,TRBJ2-2,.,AISGSTGELF
TRBV20-1,TRBJ2-7,few,SARSLAGPHEQY
TRBV20-1,TRBJ2-7,few,SASNGLSLYEQY
TRBV6-1,TRBJ1-2,few,ASSLRQAYGYT
TRBV20-1,TRBJ2-3,.,SATWGRGTDTQY
TRBV20-1,TRBJ2-4,.,AGTLLADDIQY
TRBV6-6,TRBJ2-1,.,ASSPLANNEQF
TRBV12-3/TRBV12-4,TRBJ2-7,.,ASSFYELRRARLY
TRBV27,TRBJ2-3,.,ASTYRAWGTDTQY
TRBV2,TRBJ2-1,.,ASSSDHSRGRLYNEQF
TRBV10-3,TRBJ2-7,few,AISGEEPSYEQY
TRBV20-1,TRBJ1-2,.,SARAGIRYGYT
TRBV12-3/TRBV12-4,TRBJ1-1,few,ASNLRTGGITEAF
TRBV5-1,TRBJ2-3,.,ASSWGSDTQY
TRBV12-3/TRBV12-4,TRBJ1-5,many,ASTTSRSANQPQH
TRBV12-3/TRBV12-4,TRBJ2-7,.,ASTTTASYEQY
TRBV7-9,TRBJ2-1,.,ASSLPSGGEQF
TRBV20-1,TRBJ2-5,.,SAPGPARETQY
TRBV11-3,TRBJ2-3,.,ASLLAGETDTQY
TRBV6-5,TRBJ1-5,few,ASSSTNRPNQPQH
TRBV20-1,TRBJ2-7,few,SAGDVYSYEQY
TRBV10-3,TRBJ1-2,.,AISEGIYGYT
TRBV27,TRBJ2-7,few,ASSFAISPTASYEQY
TRBV20-1,TRBJ2-7,.,SAGLGFGEQY
TRBV7-9,TRBJ2-5,few,ASSLAGAYQETQY
TRBV12-3/TRBV12-4,TRBJ2-7,few,ASSLGTGHYEQY
TRBV6-2/TRBV6-3,TRBJ2-3,.,ASSYPLAGYTDTQY
TRBV3-1,TRBJ2-2,many,ASSQDVAGGPGAGELF
TRBV6-2/TRBV6-3,TRBJ2-2,.,ASSRRTGRGTGELF
TRBV6-1,TRBJ2-2,few,ASSRTSGELF
TRBV29-1,TRBJ2-6,.,SVEEGSGANVLT
TRBV5-1,TRBJ2-1,.,ASSPGLAGMDNEQF
TRBV12-2,TRBJ1-5,few,ASRLSQGQGPYSNQPQH
TRBV28,TRBJ2-1,.,ASSFLAANEQF
TRBV20-1,TRBJ2-7,.,SARANSRGYEQY
TRBV11-2,TRBJ2-4,few,ASSWDRGNEGAKNIQY
TRBV6-5,TRBJ2-7,.,ASSYSSGLPYEQY
TRBV3-1,TRBJ1-6,.,ASSQDGRYNSPLH